This passage covers 11 T cell receptor beta chains from one sample sequenced in a study of cytomegalovirus exposure and HLA in healthy donors. The PCR had 60 Vbeta and 13 Jbeta primers. The data were produced by immunoSEQ multiplex PCR, yet TCRdb's version contains in-frame clones alone and is incomplete. There are under 200,000 clones in the sample; roughly 80% occur only once, and about 2.4% lies in the top ten. The material sequenced was PBMCs. The receptors come from a man in his fifties or sixties in good health and CMV-seronegative.

The chain links TRBV5-6 to TRBJ2-2, with TRBD1 identical over 7 bases. This CDR3 region has 17 residues. Germline CDR1 and CDR2: SGHDT and YYEEEE. V dropped 4 bases and J dropped 0; count of bases not matched to a gene: 9. The CDR3 here is CASSSFDRVANTGELFF. CDR3 in DNA: TGTGCCAGCAGCAGCTTCGACAGGGTTGCGAACACCGGGGAGCTGTTTTTT.

The V and J genes are TRBV10-2 and TRBJ2-5; possible D gene TRBD2, 6 bases. Germline V gene lookup returns CDR1 WSHSY and CDR2 SAAADI. V lost 7 bases, J lost 5 bases, and 17 bases lay in between. This CDR3 region has 14 residues. The CDR3 sequence is CASIETGETETQYF. The CDR3 DNA is TGCGCCAGCATCGAAACGGGAGAAACGGAGACCCAGTACTTC.

The chain uses TRBV18 and TRBJ1-5; weak D call: TRBD1 (6 bases). Trimming took off 2 bases at V and 6 bases at J, with 11 bases between the two ends. CDR3 length equals 14 residues. Per germline, CDR1 KGHSH and CDR2 LQKENI. CDR3 residues: CASSPTGGTQPQHF. Here the CDR3 DNA reads TGTGCCAGCTCACCAACGGGGGGCACTCAGCCCCAGCATTTT.

The chain couples TRBV9 to TRBJ2-5, with 8 bases that match TRBD2. Trimming cost V 0 bases and J 5 bases; bases outside gene matches: 6. The germline CDR1 and CDR2 sequences are SGDLS and YYNGEE. The CDR3 contains 15 residues. Here the CDR3 DNA reads TGTGCCAGCAGCGTAGCGGGGGGGCCGGGGGAGACCCAGTACTTC. Translation: CASSVAGGPGETQYF.

This clone was counted a single time. The V call is TRBV10-3, the J call TRBJ2-3; TRBD2 aligns across 11 bases. Germline V lookup: CDR1 ENHRY, CDR2 SYGVKD. The CDR3 sequence is 15 residues long. V was pared by 6 bases and J by 5 bases, with 7 bases of the junction left unmatched. The CDR3 bases are TGTGCCATCAGCCTGGGACTAGCGGCCCGAGATACGCAGTATTTT. This encodes CAISLGLAARDTQYF.

To note about this clone: The sample holds other DNA sequences that translate to the same CDR3. V gene TRBV10-3 combines with J gene TRBJ2-5; D may be TRBD2 (6 bases). V lost 0 bases and J 2 bases, leaving 10 bases between the germline ends. The CDR3 spans 15 residues. The germline CDR1 and CDR2 sequences are ENHRY and SYGVKD. CDR3 amino acids: CAISESGGRQETQYF. The CDR3, as DNA: TGTGCCATCAGTGAGTCGGGGGGACGTCAAGAGACCCAGTACTTC.

The chain has TRBV9 and TRBJ2-3; 8 bases line up with TRBD2. Per the germline V gene, CDR1 is SGDLS and CDR2 is YYNGEE. Losses at the gene ends were 4 bases for V and 0 bases for J; bases not matched to a gene: 7. The CDR3 consists of 16 residues. The CDR3 loop is CASSPFGGGSTDTQYF. DNA of the CDR3: TGTGCCAGCAGCCCCTTTGGCGGGGGGAGCACAGATACGCAGTATTTT.

The chain carries TRBV5-4 and TRBJ2-1, with 8 bases lining up with TRBD1. Germline V lookup: CDR1 SGHNT, CDR2 YYREEE (reference sequence). The V gene end was trimmed by 0 bases and the J gene end by 7 bases; junction bases not matched to a gene: 6. This CDR3 is 15 amino acids long. In nucleotides, the CDR3 is TGTGCCAGCAGCTTGGTTCAGGGGGCAGGGAATGAGCAGTTCTTC. Protein product: CASSLVQGAGNEQFF.

The chain combines TRBV9 with TRBJ2-1, with D possibly TRBD2 on 6 matching bases. Germline V gives CDR1 SGDLS, CDR2 YYNGEE. The CDR3 length is 14 residues. V lost 4 bases and J lost 5, with 13 bases in between. In DNA form, the CDR3 reads TGTGCCAGCAGCACCTCGACTAGAAACAATGAGCAGTTCTTC. This sequence encodes CASSTSTRNNEQFF.

The rearrangement links TRBV25-1 to TRBJ2-1; D unclear. In germline, CDR1 is MGHDK, CDR2 SYGVNS. The ends were cut back, 2 bases at V and 4 bases at J, with 9 bases in the middle. The CDR3 sequence is 14 residues long. CDR3: CASSEMLTYNEQFF. The CDR3 DNA reads as TGTGCCAGCAGTGAAATGCTAACGTACAATGAGCAGTTCTTC.

This rearrangement joins TRBV6-1 to TRBJ1-5; D is uncertain. The CDR3 totals 15 residues. V was shortened by 5 bases and J by 2 bases, with 13 bases between the two germline ends. Germline loops: CDR1 MNHNS, CDR2 SASEGT. The CDR3 loop reads CASSTPGWGNQPQHF. CDR3 nucleotide sequence: TGTGCCAGCAGTACTCCGGGATGGGGCAATCAGCCCCAGCATTTT.